A selection of T cell receptor beta chains follows, all from one sample in a study of T-cell memory formation after mild COVID-19. TCRdb reprocessed the 5' RACE reads via MiXCR and lists one record per CDR3 protein. Of about 440,000 distinct CDR3 sequences listed, around 19% are singletons. Material for sequencing was PBMCs or a T cell subset sorted from them (not recorded which). Receptors originate from an adult woman who had mild COVID-19 (a few samples of this study predate the infection). Cell type and time point are not known. Each CDR3 is given with its conserved first and last residue. D genes are given only for firm matches. Size is omitted from some rows. Given values are once, few, many or a class for expanded clones.

size,V,D,J,DNA,CDR3
few,TRBV6-6,TRBD2,TRBJ2-5,TGTGCCAGCACGACTAGCGGGGGACCCCAAGAGACCCAGTACTTC,CASTTSGGPQETQYF
many,TRBV20-1,TRBD2,TRBJ2-3,TGCAGTGCTCCCCGCCCGGGACTAGCGGGGACTAGCACAGATACGCAGTATTTT,CSAPRPGLAGTSTDTQYF
few,TRBV12-3/TRBV12-4,.,TRBJ2-2,TGTGCCAGCAGTGCCGCAAGGATCACCGGGGAGCTGTTTTTT,CASSAARITGELFF
many,TRBV5-6,.,TRBJ2-6,TGTGCCAGCAGCTTGGGATGGGGGAGCTCTGGGGCCAACGTCCTGACTTTC,CASSLGWGSSGANVLTF
few,TRBV7-6,.,TRBJ2-7,TGTGCCAGCAGATCCGACAGCTCCTACGAGCAGTACTTC,CASRSDSSYEQYF
few,TRBV20-1,.,TRBJ2-5,TGCAGTGCTAATACCCCCTGGGACTCCCTTGAGACCCAGTACTTC,CSANTPWDSLETQYF
few,TRBV5-1,.,TRBJ2-3,TGCGCCAGCAGCTTGTTGGGTGCTAGCACAGATACGCAGTATTTT,CASSLLGASTDTQYF
.,TRBV9,.,TRBJ1-1,TGTGCCAGCAGAGACCCGTTTGGGGGGCTGAACACTGAAGCTTTCTTT,CASRDPFGGLNTEAFF
.,TRBV11-2,.,TRBJ2-2,TGTGCCAGCAGCAAAACAGGGACGGGGAACACCGGGGAGCTGTTTTTT,CASSKTGTGNTGELFF
.,TRBV30,.,TRBJ1-2,TGTGCCTGGAGACAGACGGGGGGCTTCTATGGCTACACCTTC,CAWRQTGGFYGYTF